This record concerns one TCR beta chain sequence. The authors' processing: Amplification from reference gene primers served as the basis for estimated nucleated cell counts. Measured with immunoSEQ multiplex PCR; TCRdb has only the in-frame clones, and not every one. That table gives V, J and clone size, and the DNA gave D and trimming. The table records about 210,000 clones, 88% of them present only once. This specimen comes from a study of blood T cell repertoires in COVID-19. Trimming removed 1 base at V and 5 bases at J, with 18 bases between. The CDR3 loop spans 17 amino acids. In germline, CDR1 is MDHEN, CDR2 SYDVKM.

The sequenced sample was peripheral blood. This rearrangement joins TRBV28 to TRBJ2-1; D is possibly TRBD2 (6 bases). This clonotype originated in a man between 18 and 35 years old with active or convalescent COVID-19. For the CDR3, the DNA is TGTGCCAGCAGTTTATATGGCCCGGGCGGGAAAAACAATGAGCAGTTCTTC. As protein: CASSLYGPGGKNNEQFF. The whole variable domain, filled in from reference TRBV28 and TRBJ2-1, reads DVKVTQSSRYLVKRTGEKVFLECVQDMDHENMFWYRQDPGLGLRLIYFSYDVKMKEKGDIPEGYSVSREKKERFSLILESASTNQTSMYLCASSLYGPGGKNNEQFFGPGTRLTVL.